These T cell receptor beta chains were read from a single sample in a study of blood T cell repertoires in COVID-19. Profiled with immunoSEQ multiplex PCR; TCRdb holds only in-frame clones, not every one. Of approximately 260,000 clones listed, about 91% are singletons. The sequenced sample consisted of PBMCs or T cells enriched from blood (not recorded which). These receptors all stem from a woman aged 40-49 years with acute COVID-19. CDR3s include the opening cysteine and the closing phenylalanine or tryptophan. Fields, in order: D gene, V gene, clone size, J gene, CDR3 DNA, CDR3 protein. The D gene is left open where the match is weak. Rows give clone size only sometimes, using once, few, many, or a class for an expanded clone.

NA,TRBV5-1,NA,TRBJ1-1,TGCGCCAGCAGCTTACAGATAATGAACACTGAAGCTTTCTTT,CASSLQIMNTEAFF
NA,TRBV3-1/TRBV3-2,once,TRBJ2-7,TGTGCCAGCAGCCAAGATGGGGCAGAATACGAGCAGTACTTC,CASSQDGAEYEQYF
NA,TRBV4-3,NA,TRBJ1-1,TGCGCCAGCAGCCAAGGTGCGGACAGTCTCATGAACACTGAAGCTTTCTTT,CASSQGADSLMNTEAFF
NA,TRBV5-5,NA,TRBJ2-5,TGTGCCAGCAGCTTGGTCCCTATCCAAGAGACCCAGTACTTC,CASSLVPIQETQYF
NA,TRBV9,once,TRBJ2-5,TGTGCCAGCAGCGCAGCGGGCAACGGTCAAGAGACCCAGTACTTC,CASSAAGNGQETQYF
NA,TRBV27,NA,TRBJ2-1,TGTGCCAGCAGTTCGGACTACAAGAAGAGAGAGCAGTTCTTC,CASSSDYKKREQFF
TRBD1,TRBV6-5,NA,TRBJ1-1,TGTGCCTTAAGGACAGGGAGGGACACTGAAGCTTTCTTT,CALRTGRDTEAFF
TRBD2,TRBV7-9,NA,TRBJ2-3,TGTGCCAGCAGCTTAGCGGGACTAGCGCAAAGGGGCACAGATACGCAGTATTTT,CASSLAGLAQRGTDTQYF
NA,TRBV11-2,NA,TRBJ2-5,TGTGCCAGCAGCCTAATCGGCGGAATGGAGACCCAGTACTTC,CASSLIGGMETQYF
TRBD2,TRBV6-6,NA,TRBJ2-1,TGTGCCAGCAGTTACTATGATAGCGGGGCCTACAATGAGCAGTTCTTC,CASSYYDSGAYNEQFF
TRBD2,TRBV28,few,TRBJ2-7,TGTGCCAGCGGTCGAGGTAGCGGGGGTACCTACGAGCAGTACTTC,CASGRGSGGTYEQYF
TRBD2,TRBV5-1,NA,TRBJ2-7,TGCGCCAGCAGTGTCGGGAGGGGACTTATCTACGAGCAGTACTTC,CASSVGRGLIYEQYF
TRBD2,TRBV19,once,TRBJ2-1,TGTGCCAGTAGAAGGGCCGGTCTAGCGGGAGACTATGAGCAGTTCTTC,CASRRAGLAGDYEQFF
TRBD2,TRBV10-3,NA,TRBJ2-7,TGTGCCATCCGGGGGGGACAAGGACTAGCGGGAGGGAGAGGCTCCTACGAGCAGTACTTC,CAIRGGQGLAGGRGSYEQYF
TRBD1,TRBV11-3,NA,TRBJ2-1,TGTGCCAGCAGCCCGCGGACAGGGGGCAATGAGCAGTTCTTC,CASSPRTGGNEQFF
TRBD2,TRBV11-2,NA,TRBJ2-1,TGTGCCAGCAGCCTAGAGCGGGAGGGCCTCGATGAGCAGTTCTTC,CASSLEREGLDEQFF
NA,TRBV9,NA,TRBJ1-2,TGTGCCAGCAGCCCCCCCGGGGGGCGGTATGGCTACACCTTC,CASSPPGGRYGYTF
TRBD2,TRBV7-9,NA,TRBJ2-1,TGTGCCAGCAGCTTAGAAGTACTAGCGGGATTTAAGTTCTTC,CASSLEVLAGFKFF
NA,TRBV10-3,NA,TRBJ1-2,TGTGCCATCAGTGACGCAGGCCCGACTAACTATGGCTACACCTTC,CAISDAGPTNYGYTF
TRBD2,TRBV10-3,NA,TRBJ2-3,TGTGCCACCCGAGGGACTAGCGGGACAGATACGCAGTATTTT,CATRGTSGTDTQYF
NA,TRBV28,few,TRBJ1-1,TGTGCCAGCAGTTTAAGTCGGGAAGCTTTCTTT,CASSLSREAFF
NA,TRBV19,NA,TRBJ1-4,TGTGCCAGTAGTTTACAGGGTTATAATGAAAAACTGTTTTTT,CASSLQGYNEKLFF
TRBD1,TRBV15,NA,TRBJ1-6,TGTGCCACCAGCAGAGTGGGACAGGGGAATTCACCCCTCCACTTT,CATSRVGQGNSPLHF
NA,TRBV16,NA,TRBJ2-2,TGTGCCAGCAGCCAATCTTCCAGATCCGGGGAGCTGTTTTTT,CASSQSSRSGELFF
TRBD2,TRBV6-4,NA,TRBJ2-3,TGTGCCACCGATCCGGGACTAGCGGGGGGGGGCACAAGCACAGATACGCAGTATTTT,CATDPGLAGGGTSTDTQYF
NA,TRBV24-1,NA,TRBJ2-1,TGTGCCACTTCCAGACGGGGGAATGAGCAGTTCTTC,CATSRRGNEQFF
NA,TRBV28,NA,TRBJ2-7,TGTGCCAGCAGTTTTGGGTCAGGCGTCAAATCCTACGAGCAGTACTTC,CASSFGSGVKSYEQYF
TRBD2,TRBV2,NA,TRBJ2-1,TGTGCCAGCAGTGTTATGACTAGCGGGAGCAGCTACAATGAGCAGTTCTTC,CASSVMTSGSSYNEQFF
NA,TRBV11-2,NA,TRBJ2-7,TGTGCCAGCAGCTTAATGGGTGGAGGCTCCTACGAGCAGTACTTC,CASSLMGGGSYEQYF
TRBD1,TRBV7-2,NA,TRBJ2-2,TGTGCCAGCAGCCATGGACAGGGGGCTAACACCGGGGAGCTGTTTTTT,CASSHGQGANTGELFF
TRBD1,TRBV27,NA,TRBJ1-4,TGTGCCAGCAGTCTTAGGGACAGCAATAATGAAAAACTGTTTTTT,CASSLRDSNNEKLFF
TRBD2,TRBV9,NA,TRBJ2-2,TGTGCCAGCAGCGTAGTCCTAGCGGGAACGACCGGGGAGCTGTTTTTT,CASSVVLAGTTGELFF
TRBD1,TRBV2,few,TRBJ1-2,TGTGCCAGCAGCTTAGGACAGGGCCCAACCTATGGCTACACCTTC,CASSLGQGPTYGYTF
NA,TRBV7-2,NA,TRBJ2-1,TGTGCCAGCAGCTTAGCGCGGGATCGTGAGCAGTTCTTC,CASSLARDREQFF
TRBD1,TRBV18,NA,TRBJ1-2,TGTGCCAGCTCAAGAAGAGGACAGGGGGGCTACACCTTC,CASSRRGQGGYTF
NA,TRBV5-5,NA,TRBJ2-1,TGTGCCAGCAGCTTGGGACTTGCTTTGAATGAGCAGTTCTTC,CASSLGLALNEQFF
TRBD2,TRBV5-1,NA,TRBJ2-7,TGCGCCAGCAGCCCCAGGACTAGCGGTATCTCCTACGAGCAGTACTTC,CASSPRTSGISYEQYF
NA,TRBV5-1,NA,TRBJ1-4,TGCGCCAGCAGCTGGAACAGGGTGGGGAGTGAAAAACTGTTTTTT,CASSWNRVGSEKLFF
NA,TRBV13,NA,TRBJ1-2,TGTGCCAGCAGCTCCGCACCGCCACCGGGGGTTCATGGCTACACCTTC,CASSSAPPPGVHGYTF
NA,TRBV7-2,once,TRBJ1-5,TGTGCCAGCAGCTTAGCAGGACAGTTAAATCAGCCCCAGCATTTT,CASSLAGQLNQPQHF
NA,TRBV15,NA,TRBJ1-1,TGTGCCACCAGCAGAGTACAGACCTACACTGAAGCTTTCTTT,CATSRVQTYTEAFF
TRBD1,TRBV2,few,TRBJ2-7,TGTGCCAGCAGTTCCGGGACAGAATCCTACGAGCAGTACTTC,CASSSGTESYEQYF
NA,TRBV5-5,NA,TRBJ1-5,TGTGCCAGCAGCTTTTTCGGGGAAACAAGGCAGCCCCAGCATTTT,CASSFFGETRQPQHF
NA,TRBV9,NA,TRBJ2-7,TGTGCCAGCAGCGTAGAAGTGGGAGCAGGCTACGAGCAGTACTTC,CASSVEVGAGYEQYF
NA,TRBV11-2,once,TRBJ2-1,TGTGCCAGCAGCTTAGTGCAGGGAGGCGAGCAGTTCTTC,CASSLVQGGEQFF
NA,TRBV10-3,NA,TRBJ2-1,TGTGCCATCAGTGAGTCGGTCAGTACAATCAATGAGCAGTTCTTC,CAISESVSTINEQFF
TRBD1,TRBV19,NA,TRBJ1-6,TGTGCCAGTAGTATGTCGAGGGGACAGGGGTCCTATAATTCACCCCTCCACTTT,CASSMSRGQGSYNSPLHF
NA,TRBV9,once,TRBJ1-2,TGTGCCAGCAGCGCAGAGTCCCGGGGTGGCTACACCTTC,CASSAESRGGYTF
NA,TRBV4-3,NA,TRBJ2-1,TGCGCCAGCAGCCAAGTTCCAGACAATGAGCAGTTCTTC,CASSQVPDNEQFF
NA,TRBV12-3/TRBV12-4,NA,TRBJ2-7,TGTGCCAGCAGTCCATTCTCCTACGAGCAGTACTTC,CASSPFSYEQYF
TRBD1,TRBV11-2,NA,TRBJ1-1,TGTGCCAGCAGCTTAGATCACTTCGACAGGGGGAGAGCTTTCTTT,CASSLDHFDRGRAFF
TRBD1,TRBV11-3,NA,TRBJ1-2,TGTGCCAGCAGTCGACAGGGTGAAAGGGGCTACACCTTC,CASSRQGERGYTF
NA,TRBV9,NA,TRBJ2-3,TGTGCCAGCAGCGCGACGTCGGGTCACTACGAGGCAGATACGCAGTATTTT,CASSATSGHYEADTQYF
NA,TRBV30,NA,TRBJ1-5,TGTGCCTGGGCCCCCGACAGTGATCAGCCCCAGCATTTT,CAWAPDSDQPQHF
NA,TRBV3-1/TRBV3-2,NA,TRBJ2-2,TGTGCCAGCAGCTCATGGAGTGAGGACACCGGGGAGCTGTTTTTT,CASSSWSEDTGELFF